The sequence of this TCR beta chain was determined in a study of blood T cell repertoires in COVID-19. Study at large: T cells, B-cell-depleted T cells, or PBMCs supplied cDNA or gDNA.

Assay: immunoSEQ multiplex PCR; the TCRdb copy retains only in-frame clones and omits some. The sample shows 93,000 or so clones, 84% of them seen only once. CDR1 and CDR2 (germline): SGHTS, YDEGEE. V dropped 4 bases and J dropped 2 bases, with 13 bases sitting between them. The CDR3 contains 15 residues. The sample was peripheral blood. This sequence was found in a human donor in a cohort sampled during active or convalescent COVID-19. V usage is TRBV5-8 and J usage is TRBJ1-3, with D possibly TRBD1 on 6 matching bases. The CDR3 DNA sequence: TGTGCCAGCAGCACCGACAGGCTCGCTGGAAACACCATATATTTT. Translated, it gives CASSTDRLAGNTIYF.